This entry lists 8 T cell receptor beta chains sequenced from one sample in a study of blood T cells in healthy people across ages. Through a sample-barcoded 5' primer and a J-beta primer mix, a second PCR was run for roughly 6 to 12 cycles. A single record per CDR3 protein comes from TCRdb applying MiXCR to the 5' RACE reads. The table has approximately 1,000,000 distinct CDR3 sequences, 35% to 40% seen once; the top ten hold around 13%. Sequencing was performed on blood. The receptors stem from a man aged 18 to 30 in good health.

This clonotype showed up just a few times. This chain uses TRBV6-1 with TRBJ1-5, with 8 bases fitting TRBD1. The germline CDR1 and CDR2 sequences are MNHNS and SASEGT. V dropped 5 bases and J dropped 7; count of bases not matched to a gene: 13. The CDR3 contains 16 residues. The CDR3 sequence is CASSFRQGLYRQPQHF. The CDR3 DNA is TGTGCCAGCAGTTTCCGACAGGGGCTTTATCGGCAGCCCCAGCATTTT.

This clonotype occurred many times. The gene calls are TRBV20-1 and TRBJ1-2; 7 bases agree with TRBD1. CDR1 DFQATT and CDR2 SNEGSKA come from the germline V gene (reference sequence). Unmatched junction bases numbered 5, after V lost 0 bases and J lost 4 bases. The CDR3 extends over 14 amino acids. The CDR3 coding sequence is TGCAGTGCTAGAGACCAGGGGGATCGCTATGGCTACACCTTC. It specifies CSARDQGDRYGYTF.

In its sample, this clonotype was seen once. The chain is built from TRBV5-1 and TRBJ1-5; D remains unclear. Deletions cut 3 bases from V and 5 bases from J, with 9 bases between. CDR1 SGHRS and CDR2 YFSETQ come from the germline V gene. The CDR3 length is 13 residues. CDR3 in DNA: TGCGCCAGCAGCTCAGAACGGGATCAGCCCCAGCATTTT. Residues: CASSSERDQPQHF.

The chain links TRBV5-1 to TRBJ1-1, with D possibly matching TRBD1 (6 bases). Germline values: CDR1 SGHRS, CDR2 YFSETQ. CDR3 length: 14 amino acids. Between the trimmed V and J ends, which lost 0 bases and 6 bases, there was a span of 12 bases. CDR3 in DNA: TGCGCCAGCAGCTTGGCTTTGGGGGCAGCTGAAGCTTTCTTT. Translation gives CASSLALGAAEAFF.

This clonotype has a handful of counts. The CDR3 nucleotides are TGCAGCGCCCGCGAGGGGGCCAATCAGCCCCAGCATTTT. It yields the protein CSAREGANQPQHF. The rearrangement joins TRBV29-1 to TRBJ1-5; 7 bases are a match to TRBD1. V lost 7 bases and J lost 3; bases outside the gene matches: 6. The CDR3 has 13 residues. Germline loops: CDR1 SQVTM, CDR2 ANQGSEA. Drawing the rest from reference TRBV29-1 and TRBJ1-5, the complete variable domain is SAVISQKPSRDICQRGTSLTIQCQVDSQVTMMFWYRQQPGQSLTLIATANQGSEATYESGFVIDKFPISRPNLTFSTLTVSNMSPEDSSIYLCSAREGANQPQHFGDGTRLSIL.

The chain couples TRBV2 to TRBJ2-5; D may be TRBD1 (5 bases). Per the germline V gene, CDR1 is SNHLY and CDR2 is FYNNEI. The CDR3 totals 15 residues. Trimming took 2 bases from V and 11 from J, leaving 21 bases between them. CDR3 in DNA: TGTGCCAGCAGTGAAATGGGGCACTCCTACAATGAGCAGTACTTC. Translation: CASSEMGHSYNEQYF.

The chain uses TRBV28 and TRBJ1-1, with TRBD1 identical over 8 bases. There are 15 residues in the CDR3. CDR1 and CDR2 (germline): MDHEN, SYDVKM. V was pared by 5 bases and J by 9 bases, with 14 bases of the junction left unmatched. CDR3 nucleotides: TGTGCCAGCAGTCCCGAAAAGACAGGGGTCAAGAAAGCTTTCTTT. Protein product: CASSPEKTGVKKAFF.

This clonotype was counted a few times. The V call is TRBV4-1, the J call TRBJ2-5; D remains ambiguous. V was pared by 0 bases and J by 11 bases, with 13 bases between. The CDR3 is made up of 13 amino acids. The germline V gene has CDR1 MGHRA and CDR2 YSYEKL. The CDR3 DNA sequence: TGCGCCAGCAGCCAAGATTGGCAAAATGAGCAGTACTTC. Protein: CASSQDWQNEQYF.